The 7 T cell receptor beta chains reported below all come from one sample, sequenced in a study of blood T cell repertoires in COVID-19. Profiling relied on immunoSEQ multiplex PCR, and the TCRdb table lists in-frame clones only, not all of them. Of 350,000 to 400,000 clones in the sample, roughly 90% are singletons; the top ten hold around 3%. The sample was peripheral blood. The receptors derive from a woman in her twenties or thirties with COVID-19, enrolled during active disease.

The chain links TRBV19 to TRBJ2-5; D perhaps matches TRBD2 (6 bases). Germline V CDR1 and CDR2: LNHDA, SQIVND (reference sequence). This CDR3 comprises 12 residues. V lost 3 bases and J lost 7, with 9 bases in between. The CDR3 reads CASSIGGGTQYF. CDR3 bases: TGTGCCAGTAGTATTGGGGGAGGGACCCAGTACTTC.

This chain joins TRBV10-3 and TRBJ1-5, with a tentative D call TRBD1 (6 bases). Germline V gene data show CDR1 as ENHRY and CDR2 as SYGVKD. The CDR3 has 17 residues. V dropped 4 bases and J dropped 2 bases, with 18 bases sitting between them. DNA of the CDR3: TGTGCCATCAGTGCGACTGGGGGCGCGGTGGGCAATCAGCCCCAGCATTTT. It translates to CAISATGGAVGNQPQHF.

This clone appeared a few times. The chain joins TRBV27 to TRBJ2-3, with D tentatively TRBD2 (5 bases). V dropped 4 bases and J dropped 2 bases, with 7 bases sitting between them. Germline V CDR1 and CDR2: MNHEY, SMNVEV (reference sequence). This CDR3 spans 13 amino acids. The CDR3: CASSWGATDTQYF. In DNA form, the CDR3 reads TGTGCCAGCAGTTGGGGAGCCACAGATACGCAGTATTTT.

The rearrangement uses TRBV15 and TRBJ2-2; tentative D call: TRBD1 (6 bases). The CDR3 covers 17 residues. Trimming stripped 0 bases from V and 7 bases from J, with 18 bases between. Germline V lookup: CDR1 LNHNV, CDR2 YYDKDF (reference sequence). Written as DNA, the CDR3 is TGTGCCACCAGCAGAGATGGCACAGGGTTAATGGGCGGGGAGCTGTTTTTT. This gives the protein CATSRDGTGLMGGELFF. The full variable domain, completed using reference TRBV15 and TRBJ2-2, is DAMVIQNPRYQVTQFGKPVTLSCSQTLNHNVMYWYQQKSSQAPKLLFHYYDKDFNNEADTPDNFQSRRPNTSFCFLDIRSPGLGDTAMYLCATSRDGTGLMGGELFFGEGSRLTVL.

This sequence joins TRBV10-3 and TRBJ1-1; weak D call: TRBD1 (6 bases). Trimming shortened V by 6 bases and J by 0 bases, and 11 bases separated the two germline ends. This CDR3 is built from 14 residues. Looked up from germline, CDR1 is ENHRY and CDR2 is SYGVKD. The CDR3 sequence: CAISPGQLNTEAFF. In nucleotides, the CDR3 is TGTGCCATCAGCCCAGGACAGCTGAACACTGAAGCTTTCTTT.

V gene TRBV7-9 combines with J gene TRBJ2-2, with TRBD1 matching over 7 bases. J was trimmed by 5 bases and V by 1 base; bases with no gene match: 7. Germline CDR1 reads SEHNR; CDR2 reads FQNEAQ (reference sequence). CDR3 length equals 16 residues. This CDR3 reads CASSLVNRGRTGELFF. CDR3 sequence (DNA): TGTGCCAGCAGCTTAGTTAACAGGGGTAGAACCGGGGAGCTGTTTTTT.

The chain joins TRBV13 to TRBJ1-1; D may be TRBD1 (6 bases). The CDR3 extends over 14 amino acids. Trimming left V 6 bases short and J 3 bases short, with 14 bases between. Germline CDR1 is PRHDT and CDR2 is FYEKMQ (reference sequence). The CDR3 is CASSPNHRDTEAFF. As DNA, the CDR3 is TGTGCCAGCAGTCCAAACCACAGGGACACTGAAGCTTTCTTT.